This record looks at one T cell receptor beta chain sequence and its context. This entry belongs to a study of blood T cell repertoires in COVID-19. About the study: T cells, B-cell-depleted T cells, or PBMCs provided the cDNA or gDNA that served as material.

Germline V gene lookup returns CDR1 ENHRY and CDR2 SYGVKD. The CDR3 sequence is 13 residues long. V shed 10 bases, J shed 4 bases, and the junction held 5 bases outside the gene matches. Source study methods: Nucleated cell counts were estimated from reference gene primer amplification. The repertoire was sequenced with immunoSEQ multiplex PCR; TCRdb's copy has only in-frame clones and lacks some. V, J and clone size derive from that table, while D and trimming were established from the DNA sequence. The table lists 200,000 or so clones, about 80% of them singletons. This chain connects TRBV10-3 to TRBJ1-2; 11 nucleotides agree with TRBD1. The TCR sequence derives from a woman in her sixties with acute or convalescent COVID-19. Source material: peripheral blood. The CDR3 protein is CATRTGGFYGYTF. Here the CDR3 DNA reads TGTGCCACCAGGACAGGGGGCTTCTATGGCTACACCTTC.